The entry below gives a single T cell receptor beta chain sequence along with its context. This sample stems from a study of blood T cell repertoires in COVID-19. The CDR3 consists of 12 residues. Germline V gives CDR1 MDHEN, CDR2 SYDVKM. V lost 7 bases and J lost 2, with 8 bases in between. Clones were read by immunoSEQ multiplex PCR, and TCRdb kept only the in-frame ones, dropping some. Found here are about 220,000 clones, about 90% of them singletons; the top ten hold under 2.5%. Specimen: peripheral blood. The receptor was derived from a man aged 40-49 years with active or convalescent COVID-19. The chain couples TRBV28 to TRBJ1-2; weak D call: TRBD1 (5 bases). The CDR3 DNA reads TGTGCCAGCAAAACAGGCAACTATGGCTACACCTTC. It codes for CASKTGNYGYTF.